The 2 T cell receptor beta chains listed next were all sequenced from one sample in a study of molecular identifiers for immune sequencing clone quantification. Each CDR3 protein is one row after TCRdb ran MiXCR on the PCR reads. The table shows around 460,000 distinct CDR3 sequences, with about 22% occurring only once. Sequencing was carried out using naive CD8+ T cells from blood, with Jurkat cell RNA spiked in. As to subset: FACS-sorted CD8+CD4-CCR7+CD45RA+ naive T cells. The receptors were sampled from a human donor in good health. Some libraries in this study had Jurkat cell RNA spiked in.

As regards this clonotype: This may come from a read error, since a much larger clone is one base off. The conserved final phenylalanine or tryptophan is absent from the CDR3, which likely points to a read error. The J gene is TRBJ2-1, the V gene TRBV19, with D possibly matching TRBD1 (5 bases). Germline CDR1 is LNHDA and CDR2 is SQIVND (reference sequence). The V gene lost 5 bases and the J gene lost 4 bases, with 9 bases spanning the gap. This CDR3 is 13 amino acids long. The CDR3 loop reads CASSATGYNEQFL. DNA for the CDR3: TGTGCCAGTAGTGCCACAGGTTACAATGAGCAGTTCCTC.

This clonotype has just a few counts. The chain combines TRBV4-1 with TRBJ2-5, with D perhaps given as TRBD1 or TRBD2 (5 bases each). The V end lost 8 bases, the J end lost 5 bases, and 15 bases lay between the germline ends. The CDR3 totals 13 residues. Germline values: CDR1 MGHRA, CDR2 YSYEKL. CDR3 residues: CASGGVRGETQYF. CDR3 DNA: TGCGCCAGCGGGGGAGTTCGAGGGGAGACCCAGTACTTC.